One and the same sample provided the 9 T cell receptor beta chains below, sequenced in a study of blood T cell repertoires in COVID-19. The data were produced by immunoSEQ multiplex PCR, yet TCRdb's version contains in-frame clones alone and is incomplete. The repertoire holds more than 120,000 clones, with 80% to 90% as singletons. Sequenced: peripheral blood. The receptors were gathered from a man aged 45 to 65 who had recovered from COVID-19.

The chain employs TRBV7-2 and TRBJ2-2, with D possibly being TRBD2 (5 bases). With 2 bases removed from V and 2 bases from J, the gap between germline ends came to 15 bases. CDR1 and CDR2 from the germline V gene are SGHTA and FQGNSA. The CDR3 is made up of 17 amino acids. CDR3 coding DNA: TGTGCCAGCAGCTTATTTGCCTCGGGGATAAACACCGGGGAGCTGTTTTTT. The encoded protein is CASSLFASGINTGELFF.

J is TRBJ2-1 and V is TRBV6-2 or TRBV6-3; 15 nucleotides match TRBD2. This CDR3 has 16 residues. V trimming: 4 bases; J trimming: 4 bases; junction bases outside the gene matches: 2. CDR1 and CDR2 (germline): MNHEY, SVGEGT. The CDR3 sequence is CASSWTSGGVYNEQFF. The CDR3 nucleotides are TGTGCCAGCAGTTGGACTAGCGGGGGGGTATACAATGAGCAGTTCTTC.

This chain uses TRBV6-1 with TRBJ2-7, with a tentative D call TRBD2 (6 bases). The CDR3 is 14 amino acids. V was clipped by 3 bases and J by 5 bases, with 14 bases between them. The germline gives CDR1 MNHNS, CDR2 SASEGT. This CDR3 is CASSDWQGGDEQYF. The CDR3 bases are TGTGCCAGCAGTGATTGGCAGGGCGGGGACGAGCAGTACTTC.

The CDR3 DNA is TGTGCCAGCAGCTCGTCAGGGGAATCCTACGAGCAGTACTTC. Its translation: CASSSSGESYEQYF. The gene calls are TRBV9 and TRBJ2-7, with a possible D match to TRBD1 (6 bases). Germline CDR1 is SGDLS and CDR2 is YYNGEE. The V end lost 4 bases, the J end lost 1 base, and 12 bases lay between the germline ends. The CDR3 consists of 14 residues.

J is TRBJ1-4 and V is TRBV6-2 or TRBV6-3; TRBD1 matches 9 bases. CDR1 MNHEY and CDR2 SVGEGT come from the germline V gene. J lost 8 bases, V lost 5 bases, and 9 bases had no gene match. The CDR3 runs 15 residues. This chain's CDR3 is CASSDRTGDGEKLFF. CDR3 nucleotide sequence: TGTGCCAGCAGTGACAGGACAGGGGACGGCGAAAAACTGTTTTTT.

This CDR3 reads CAWGSGGITGELFF. As DNA, the CDR3 is TGTGCCTGGGGATCAGGGGGTATCACCGGGGAGCTGTTTTTT. This sequence joins TRBV30 and TRBJ2-2, with 7 bases that match TRBD1. Germline values: CDR1 GTSNPN, CDR2 SVGIG (reference sequence). This CDR3 is 14 amino acids long. V was pared by 5 bases and J by 4 bases, with 7 bases of the junction left unmatched. The variable domain in full, with the rest retrieved from reference TRBV30 and TRBJ2-2, is SQTIHQWPATLVQPVGSPLSLECTVEGTSNPNLYWYRQAAGRGLQLLFYSVGIGQISSEVPQNLSASRPQDRQFILSSKKLLLSDSGFYLCAWGSGGITGELFFGEGSRLTVL.

The chain has TRBV4-1 and TRBJ2-7; D may be TRBD1 (7 bases). CDR1 and CDR2 from the germline V gene are MGHRA and YSYEKL. The CDR3 loop spans 16 amino acids. V shed 4 bases and J shed 5 bases, with 21 bases lying between them. The CDR3 coding sequence is TGCGCCAGCAGCCTTTCCGGCGCGCAGGGGGGAGACGAGCAGTACTTC. This encodes CASSLSGAQGGDEQYF.

The V gene is TRBV5-4, the J gene TRBJ1-6, with D hard to call. The CDR3 spans 15 residues. Trimming cost V 3 bases and J 3 bases, with 10 bases left between them. From germline, CDR1 is SGHNT and CDR2 YYREEE (reference sequence). CDR3 amino acids: CASSSTPLYNSPLHF. CDR3 DNA sequence: TGTGCCAGCAGCTCGACACCTCTCTATAATTCACCCCTCCACTTT.

V is TRBV10-3 and J is TRBJ2-2; TRBD2 matches 11 bases. Germline values: CDR1 ENHRY, CDR2 SYGVKD. CDR3 length equals 15 residues. V shed 8 bases and J 2 bases; nucleotides not matched to a gene: 4. CDR3: CAIGLAGGNTGELFF. The CDR3 DNA is TGTGCCATCGGCCTAGCGGGGGGCAACACCGGGGAGCTGTTTTTT.